This T cell receptor (beta chain) was captured in a study of T cells in Graves' hyperthyroidism and ophthalmopathy. Study-level points and caveats: From stable hyperthyroidism, ophthalmopathy was separated by a 13 V-J model. Ophthalmopathy was identified by the model a median about 6 months ahead of onset. In blood, most of the thyroid clonotypes expanded above 0.001 were also present.

Clinical symptoms, serum thyroxine and TRAb, thyroid ultrasound and orbital computed tomography together formed the diagnostic basis. Amplification of TCR beta CDR3 regions was performed using RNA transcripts as template. HTBI primers were used for first-round RT-PCR of the TCR CDR3. TCRdb re-called the multiplex PCR reads through MiXCR, storing one row per CDR3 protein. This sample yields 650,000 to 800,000 distinct CDR3 sequences, of which about 45% are seen a single time; approximately 6.8% belongs to the top ten. The CDR3 extends over 13 amino acids. The V end was cut by 3 bases, the J end by 9 bases, with 15 bases between. Germline CDR1 SGHVS, CDR2 FQNEAQ. Concerning this clonotype: Antigen unknown.

The receptor was derived from an adult man with Graves' disease, either hyperthyroidism or ophthalmopathy (not recorded which). The rearrangement joins TRBV7-8 to TRBJ2-7; unclear D gene. Specimen: peripheral blood or thyroid tissue (not recorded which). The CDR3 reads CASSFTRGVGQYF. The DNA for the CDR3 is TGTGCCAGCAGCTTTACGAGAGGAGTGGGGCAGTACTTC.